The clone carrying this T cell receptor (beta chain) was seen a single time. Its specificity is unknown. These data are taken from a study of cytomegalovirus exposure and HLA in healthy donors. Study observations and caveats: Cytomegalovirus status was reportedly diagnosed by the classifier with high specificity and sensitivity. The authors assumed roughly uniform sequencing depth across donors for presence/absence analyses. The authors enumerated roughly 180 TCR beta chains as linked to cytomegalovirus.

60 Vbeta and 13 Jbeta primers were used in PCR. Only in-frame clones appear in the TCRdb table, and some are missing; sequencing was by immunoSEQ multiplex PCR. The sample lists approximately 140,000 clones, around three quarters occurring once. Each donor's status was that of a healthy bone marrow donor. The CDR3 covers 13 residues. Per the germline V gene, CDR1 is KGHSH and CDR2 is LQKENI. V was trimmed by 2 bases and J by 7 bases, leaving 11 bases between them. The sample was PBMCs. This clonotype originated in a woman aged 50 to 60 in good health and CMV-seronegative. The V and J genes are TRBV18 and TRBJ1-2; D is undetermined. CDR3 residues: CASSPEGRVGYTF. CDR3 nucleotide sequence: TGTGCCAGCTCACCAGAAGGGCGGGTTGGCTACACCTTC. Using reference TRBV18 and TRBJ1-2 for the parts outside the CDR3, the full variable domain is NAGVMQNPRHLVRRRGQEARLRCSPMKGHSHVYWYRQLPEEGLKFMVYLQKENIIDESGMPKERFSAEFPKEGPSILRIQQVVRGDSAAYFCASSPEGRVGYTFGSGTRLTVV.